The TCR beta chain described here comes from a study of blood T cell repertoires in COVID-19. CDR3 length: 16 amino acids. Germline V gene data show CDR1 as SGDLS and CDR2 as YYNGEE. Trimming removed 3 bases at V and 6 bases at J, with 19 bases between. This table comes from immunoSEQ multiplex PCR, and its TCRdb copy is limited to in-frame clones, with some not included. The sample records a few hundred thousand clones, around nine tenths being singletons. This TCR was sampled from a human donor in a cohort sampled during active COVID-19. Input material: peripheral blood. This sequence joins TRBV9 and TRBJ1-3; D is undetermined. This chain's CDR3 is CASSAAPGLETNTIYF. As DNA, the CDR3 is TGTGCCAGCAGCGCCGCCCCCGGTCTGGAGACAAACACCATATATTTT.